This TCR beta chain was identified in a study of T cell responses to AZD1222 COVID-19 vaccine. Whole-study context: Combined were second doses at about 4 or about 12 weeks. Broader study findings: Clonal diversity was possibly underestimated, and white British individuals and females predominated among donors.

Between the trimmed V and J ends, which lost 5 bases and 1 base, there was a span of 7 bases. CDR1 KGHDR and CDR2 SFDVKD come from the germline V gene. This CDR3 is 14 amino acids long. As concerns this clone: Its antigen is not identified.

Sequenced by immunoSEQ multiplex PCR; TCRdb stores in-frame clones only, minus some. This table holds 130,000 to 150,000 clones, 88% found once. The rearrangement links TRBV24-1 to TRBJ2-2; the D is unclear. The sequences come from peripheral blood, collected on day 0 of AZD1222 vaccination. The receptor was isolated from an adult in good health. This chain's CDR3 is CATSASLNTGELFF. The CDR3 region has the DNA TGTGCCACCAGTGCATCTTTGAACACCGGGGAGCTGTTTTTT.